This T cell receptor beta chain came from a study of low-dose radiotherapy and immunotherapy resistance in tumors. Study-level background: Patients were on oral aspirin 300 mg taken daily for four cycles from cycle 1 day 1.

Primers targeting TRAV and TRBV primed first-strand cDNA, covering alpha and beta chains. TCR amplification used roughly 18 PCR cycles, a constant-region primer and a V-primer adapter. mRNA isolates were amplified via in vitro transcription. Each CDR3 protein gets one entry after TCRdb re-called the reads with MiXCR. The sample carries tens of thousands of distinct CDR3 sequences, under 25% recorded once. Time point defined: after trial treatment. Treatment described: LDRT plus nivolumab, ipilimumab, low-dose cyclophosphamide and aspirin (RACIN trial). All of the donors were given nivolumab, ipilimumab, aspirin, low-dose cyclophosphamide and low-dose radiotherapy as part of RACIN, a single-arm trial. The CDR3 covers 14 residues. Trimming left V 6 bases short and J 16 bases short, with 28 bases between. Germline V CDR1 and CDR2: DFQATT, SNEGSKA (reference sequence).

The receptor was isolated from a female donor with ovarian cancer. The specimen comprised PBMCs, sampled after low-dose radiotherapy plus immunotherapy. The chain couples TRBV20-1 to TRBJ2-1; a weak D match, TRBD1 (6 bases). The CDR3 sequence is CSARMSYRDNERFF. The CDR3 DNA is TGCAGTGCAAGAATGAGCTATCGGGACAATGAGCGTTTCTTC.